Sequencing of this T cell receptor (beta chain) was carried out in a study of cytomegalovirus exposure and HLA in healthy donors. The ends lost 4 bases at V and 10 bases at J; junction bases unmatched: 5. The germline CDR1 and CDR2 sequences are MRHNA and SNTAGT. This CDR3 has 15 residues. The PCR used 60 Vbeta and 13 Jbeta primers. Sequenced by immunoSEQ multiplex PCR; TCRdb stores in-frame clones only, minus some. This table holds under 200,000 clones, around 80% found once. This cohort consisted of healthy bone marrow donors. The V and J genes are TRBV6-4 and TRBJ1-6, with 12 bases lining up with TRBD1. The sequence came from a male donor in good health and CMV-seropositive. What was sequenced was PBMCs. As DNA, the CDR3 is TGTGCCAGCAGTGCGTCCGGGACAGGGGGCTCACCCCTCCACTTT. It encodes CASSASGTGGSPLHF.